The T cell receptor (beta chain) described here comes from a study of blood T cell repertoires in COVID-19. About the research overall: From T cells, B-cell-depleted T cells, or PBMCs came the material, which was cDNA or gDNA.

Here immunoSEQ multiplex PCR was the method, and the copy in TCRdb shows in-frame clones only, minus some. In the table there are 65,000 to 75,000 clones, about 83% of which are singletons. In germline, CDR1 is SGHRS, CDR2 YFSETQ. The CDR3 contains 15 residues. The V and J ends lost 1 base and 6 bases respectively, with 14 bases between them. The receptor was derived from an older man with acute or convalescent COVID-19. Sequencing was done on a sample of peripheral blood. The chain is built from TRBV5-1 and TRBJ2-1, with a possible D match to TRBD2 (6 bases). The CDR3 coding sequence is TGCGCCAGCAGCTTGACTAGCCCGAGAGTCAATGAGCAGTTCTTC. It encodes CASSLTSPRVNEQFF. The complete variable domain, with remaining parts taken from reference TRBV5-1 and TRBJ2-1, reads KAGVTQTPRYLIKTRGQQVTLSCSPISGHRSVSWYQQTPGQGLQFLFEYFSETQRNKGNFPGRFSGRQFSNSRSEMNVSTLELGDSALYLCASSLTSPRVNEQFFGPGTRLTVL.